This T cell receptor (beta chain) was identified during a study of shared clonotypes between healthy human individuals. Whole-study results and caveats: A handful of donors shared about 4.8% of their naive CD4 clonotypes.

This clone came up once. Antigen specificity is unknown. CD45RO-negative, CCR7-positively selected cells formed the naive CD8 fraction, excluding terminally differentiated effector memory CD45RA+ cells. All donors were Caucasian adults living in Nashville, Tennessee. In germline, CDR1 is LGHNA, CDR2 YSLEER. The CDR3 has 13 amino acids. Trimming took 8 bases from V and 6 from J, leaving 15 bases between them. Sorted subsets were amplified in replicate PCRs using around 200 ng DNA, 25,000 to 30,000 T cell genomes. Assay used: immunoSEQ multiplex PCR; TCRdb lists only in-frame clones, some missing. The data show roughly 770,000 clones, with roughly 96% seen just once and under 0.3% held by the top ten.

The rearrangement uses TRBV4-3 and TRBJ2-3; tentative D call: TRBD2 (5 bases). This receptor was taken from a man aged 30 to 39 in good health. Sequencing was done on a sample of naive CD8+ T cells sorted from blood. In nucleotides, the CDR3 is TGCGCCAGCGGACGAGGGATAGGCGATACGCAGTATTTT. It encodes CASGRGIGDTQYF.